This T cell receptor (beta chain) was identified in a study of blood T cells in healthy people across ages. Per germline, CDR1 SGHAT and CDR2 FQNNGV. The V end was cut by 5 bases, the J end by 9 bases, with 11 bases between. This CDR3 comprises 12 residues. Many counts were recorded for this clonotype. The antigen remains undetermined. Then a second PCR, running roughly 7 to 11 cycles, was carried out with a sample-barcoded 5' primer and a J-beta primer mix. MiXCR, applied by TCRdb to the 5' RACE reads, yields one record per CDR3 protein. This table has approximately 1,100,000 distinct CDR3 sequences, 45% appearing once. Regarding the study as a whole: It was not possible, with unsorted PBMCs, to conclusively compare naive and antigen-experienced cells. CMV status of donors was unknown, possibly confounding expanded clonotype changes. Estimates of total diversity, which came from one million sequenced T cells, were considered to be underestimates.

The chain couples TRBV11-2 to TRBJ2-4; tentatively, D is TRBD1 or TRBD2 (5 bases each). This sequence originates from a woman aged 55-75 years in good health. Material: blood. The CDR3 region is CASSLGESIQYF. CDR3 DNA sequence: TGTGCCAGCAGCCTGGGGGAGAGCATTCAGTACTTC.